This TCR beta chain was captured by sequencing in a study of blood T cell repertoires in COVID-19. Study-wide context: COVID-19 samples from acute and convalescent phases originated in the United States, Italy and Spain.

Original processing notes: Quantification of nucleated cells was approximated via reference gene primer amplification. Sequencing was performed with immunoSEQ multiplex PCR; in TCRdb, only in-frame clones are kept and a portion is missing. V and J calls and clone size follow that table, whereas D and trimming were derived from the DNA. The table records 270,000 or so clones, more than 80% of them present only once. Per germline, CDR1 SEHNR and CDR2 FQNEAQ (reference sequence). CDR3 length: 18 amino acids. Trimming cost V 1 base and J 0 bases; bases outside gene matches: 2. Participant ages covered about 18 to 95 years across 25 or so US areas. Which cohort a participant joined came from the clinical history participants gave.

This TCR was sampled from a woman aged 25 to 39 with acute COVID-19. The rearrangement uses TRBV7-9 and TRBJ2-1; 14 bases fit TRBD2. The sequenced sample was PBMCs or T cells enriched from blood (not recorded which). DNA for the CDR3: TGTGCCAGCAGCTTAGGACTAGCGGGAGGGAGCTCCTACAATGAGCAGTTCTTC. Translation: CASSLGLAGGSSYNEQFF.